The next 22 T cell receptor beta chains were all read from a single sample in a study of blood T cell repertoires in COVID-19. Sequencing used immunoSEQ multiplex PCR; TCRdb keeps in-frame clones, though not all of them. The sample has roughly 150,000 clones, about 80% seen once. Sequencing was performed on peripheral blood. These receptors were collected from a human donor in a cohort sampled during active COVID-19.

The V and J genes are TRBV11-2 and TRBJ1-1; D is perhaps TRBD1 (6 bases). CDR3 length: 15 residues. V was pared by 5 bases and J by 4 bases, with 17 bases between. Germline CDR1 and CDR2: SGHAT and FQNNGV. The CDR3 loop is CASSHDRFAATEAFF. CDR3 nucleotides: TGTGCCAGCAGCCACGACAGGTTTGCGGCCACTGAAGCTTTCTTT.

The chain has TRBV12-3 or TRBV12-4 and TRBJ2-7; TRBD1 is a possible D gene (6 bases). CDR3 length equals 13 residues. V was clipped by 5 bases and J by 11 bases, with 19 bases between them. The CDR3 reads CASSTEPGQSEYF. CDR3 bases: TGTGCCAGCAGTACCGAGCCAGGACAGAGTGAGTACTTC.

The chain carries TRBV28 and TRBJ2-5; TRBD2 might be the D (6 bases). This CDR3 comprises 17 residues. CDR1 and CDR2 (germline): MDHEN, SYDVKM. V lost 1 base and J lost 5, with 20 bases in between. The CDR3 protein is CASSLSAGWHWGETQYF. CDR3 DNA: TGTGCCAGCAGTTTATCGGCGGGGTGGCATTGGGGGGAGACCCAGTACTTC.

The chain is built from TRBV7-6 and TRBJ2-7; D is perhaps TRBD1 (5 bases). The germline V gene has CDR1 SGHVS and CDR2 FNYEAQ. V was pared by 4 bases and J by 0 bases, with 10 bases between. The CDR3 loop spans 14 amino acids. The CDR3 reads CASSSDTSSYEQYF. The CDR3 bases are TGTGCCAGCAGCTCGGACACCAGCTCCTACGAGCAGTACTTC. The full variable domain, its missing parts supplied by reference TRBV7-6 and TRBJ2-7, is GAGVSQSPRYKVTKRGQDVALRCDPISGHVSLYWYRQALGQGPEFLTYFNYEAQQDKSGLPNDRFSAERPEGSISTLTIQRTEQRDSAMYRCASSSDTSSYEQYFGPGTRLTVT.

This rearrangement joins TRBV5-4 to TRBJ2-1; D ambiguous. V was pared by 4 bases and J by 12 bases, with 14 bases between. The CDR3 is made up of 12 amino acids. The germline V gene encodes CDR1 SGHNT and CDR2 YYREEE (reference sequence). CDR3 protein: CASSVRPAGQFF. In DNA, the CDR3 is TGTGCCAGCAGCGTCCGCCCCGCCGGGCAGTTCTTC. The whole variable domain, filled in from reference TRBV5-4 and TRBJ2-1, reads ETGVTQSPTHLIKTRGQQVTLRCSSQSGHNTVSWYQQALGQGPQFIFQYYREEENGRGNFPPRFSGLQFPNYSSELNVNALELDDSALYLCASSVRPAGQFFGPGTRLTVL.

This chain uses TRBV11-3 with TRBJ2-3, with D uncertain. The CDR3 totals 12 residues. The germline V gene has CDR1 SGHNT and CDR2 YENEEA. Trimming removed 0 bases at V and 8 bases at J, with 6 bases between. The DNA for the CDR3 is TGTGCCAGCAGCTTAGACCCCGGTACGCAGTATTTT. Translated: CASSLDPGTQYF.

V and J are TRBV19 and TRBJ2-2, with D perhaps matching TRBD2 (6 bases). Trimming removed 7 bases from V and 0 bases from J, with 15 bases in between. Germline V gives CDR1 LNHDA, CDR2 SQIVND (reference sequence). The CDR3 consists of 16 residues. The CDR3 sequence is CASTPRSGPNTGELFF. The CDR3 bases are TGTGCCAGTACCCCACGGAGCGGGCCGAACACCGGGGAGCTGTTTTTT.

The V call is TRBV5-1, the J call TRBJ2-2; TRBD1 agrees at 8 bases. CDR3 length: 16 amino acids. The trim removed 0 bases at V and 0 bases at J, leaving 1 base unmatched. Germline assignment: CDR1 SGHRS and CDR2 YFSETQ. CDR3 region: CASSLAGGANTGELFF. CDR3 coding DNA: TGCGCCAGCAGCTTGGCAGGGGGCGCGAACACCGGGGAGCTGTTTTTT.

J is TRBJ1-2 and V is TRBV6-1; D not resolved. Per germline, CDR1 MNHNS and CDR2 SASEGT. The CDR3 length is 12 residues. Trimming took 3 bases from V and 4 from J, leaving 6 bases between them. The CDR3 here is CASSDAGYGYTF. Written as DNA, the CDR3 is TGTGCCAGCAGTGACGCAGGCTATGGCTACACCTTC.

V and J are TRBV18 and TRBJ2-5; D may be TRBD1 (5 bases). The V end was cut by 6 bases, the J end by 2 bases, with 10 bases between. Germline V lookup: CDR1 KGHSH, CDR2 LQKENI. This CDR3 is built from 13 residues. CDR3 sequence: CASSPGQQETQYF. For the CDR3, the DNA is TGTGCCAGCTCCCCAGGGCAGCAAGAGACCCAGTACTTC.

The chain carries TRBV19 and TRBJ2-3; tentative D call: TRBD2 (6 bases). The CDR3 covers 15 residues. The germline V gene has CDR1 LNHDA and CDR2 SQIVND (reference sequence). V was pared by 0 bases and J by 3 bases, with 10 bases between. The CDR3 here is CASSIEGLTTDTQYF. The CDR3 region has the DNA TGTGCCAGTAGTATAGAGGGACTGACGACAGATACGCAGTATTTT.

On this clone: Other DNA sequences within the sample encode an identical CDR3. The genes are TRBV10-3 and TRBJ1-5; no clear D. Germline V lookup: CDR1 ENHRY, CDR2 SYGVKD. The CDR3 contains 13 residues. V was shortened by 4 bases and J by 1 base, with 5 bases between the two germline ends. The CDR3 loop is CAISVESNQPQHF. CDR3 sequence (DNA): TGTGCCATCAGTGTTGAGAGCAATCAGCCCCAGCATTTT.

Written as DNA, the CDR3 is TGTGCCAGCAGCCCGACAGGGATAGAGACCCAGTACTTC. Encoded protein: CASSPTGIETQYF. The chain employs TRBV5-6 and TRBJ2-5, with 7 bases that match TRBD1. J gave up 4 bases and V 4 bases, and 4 bases lay outside the gene matches. CDR1 SGHDT and CDR2 YYEEEE come from the germline V gene. CDR3 length: 13 residues.

The gene calls are TRBV10-3 and TRBJ2-7; D is uncertain. The germline CDR1 and CDR2 sequences are ENHRY and SYGVKD. Trimming cost V 5 bases and J 3 bases, with 17 bases left between them. The CDR3 is 15 amino acids. The CDR3: CAISNPAEHNYEQYF. The CDR3 DNA reads TGTGCCATCAGTAATCCGGCGGAGCACAACTACGAGCAGTACTTC.

The V call is TRBV6-1, the J call TRBJ1-1; 7 bases are shared with TRBD1. The CDR3 contains 17 residues. The V gene end was trimmed by 3 bases and the J gene end by 2 bases; junction bases not matched to a gene: 12. CDR1 and CDR2 (germline): MNHNS, SASEGT. The CDR3 DNA is TGTGCCAGCAGTGAGGCCGATAGGGGGCGCAGTAACACTGAAGCTTTCTTT. It codes for CASSEADRGRSNTEAFF.

The chain employs TRBV2 and TRBJ2-5, with a tentative D call TRBD2 (5 bases). The CDR3 is 15 amino acids. Germline V gives CDR1 SNHLY, CDR2 FYNNEI. Between the trimmed V and J ends, which lost 4 bases and 0 bases, there was a span of 12 bases. This chain's CDR3 is CASSARTVNQETQYF. The CDR3 DNA reads TGTGCCAGCAGTGCCAGGACTGTAAACCAAGAGACCCAGTACTTC.

The gene calls are TRBV19 and TRBJ1-3; 8 bases are shared with TRBD1. Germline CDR1 is LNHDA and CDR2 is SQIVND (reference sequence). The J segment lost 3 bases and the V segment lost 1 base, leaving 11 bases of the junction unmatched. The CDR3 consists of 18 residues. The CDR3 nucleotides read TGTGCCAGTAGTATAGCTGGGCAGGGGGCGAGCTTTGGAAACACCATATATTTT. Translated: CASSIAGQGASFGNTIYF.

In regard to this clone: A much larger clone is a single base away; this may be a read error. CDR3 sequence: CASSGQMNTEAFF. CDR3 in DNA: TGTGCCAGCAGTGGACAGATGAACACTGAAGCTTTCTTT. The rearrangement joins TRBV12-3 or TRBV12-4 to TRBJ1-1, with D possibly matching TRBD1 (6 bases). V was clipped by 5 bases and J by 0 bases, with 7 bases between them. The CDR3 is 13 residues long.

This clone has just one count. The V gene is TRBV29-1, the J gene TRBJ2-7; 7 nucleotides line up with TRBD1. Trimming took 0 bases from V and 7 from J; bases not matched to a gene: 3. CDR1 and CDR2 from the germline V gene are SQVTM and ANQGSEA. This CDR3 spans 12 amino acids. The CDR3 spells CSVEDPGQEQYF. The CDR3 coding sequence is TGCAGCGTTGAAGATCCGGGACAGGAGCAGTACTTC.

The gene calls are TRBV7-2 and TRBJ2-2; 7 positions match TRBD1. Trimming took 5 bases from V and 3 from J; bases not matched to a gene: 6. Germline V gene data show CDR1 as SGHTA and CDR2 as FQGNSA. The CDR3 has 15 amino acids. The CDR3 here is CASSARQGYTGELFF. CDR3 bases: TGTGCCAGCAGCGCCCGACAGGGCTACACCGGGGAGCTGTTTTTT.

The rearrangement joins TRBV20-1 to TRBJ2-3, with 12 nucleotides matching TRBD2. The CDR3 contains 18 residues. J was trimmed by 6 bases and V by 3 bases; bases with no gene match: 16. The germline V gene has CDR1 DFQATT and CDR2 SNEGSKA (reference sequence). CDR3 nucleotide sequence: TGCAGTGCTAGTGCACTACTAGCGGGGGGTCGGGGTCGGGATACGCAGTATTTT. Its protein is CSASALLAGGRGRDTQYF.

The chain has TRBV6-4 and TRBJ1-1, with TRBD1 identical over 7 bases. The junction had 10 bases not matched to a gene; V was cut back by 8 bases and J by 4 bases. CDR1 is MRHNA and CDR2 is SNTAGT in the germline V gene. This CDR3 is 14 amino acids long. The CDR3: CASRITGAVTEAFF. The CDR3 coding sequence is TGTGCCAGCCGAATTACAGGGGCGGTCACTGAAGCTTTCTTT.